This passage covers 32 T cell receptor beta chains from one sample sequenced in a study of technical replicates of blood from a few donors. The repertoire was sequenced with immunoSEQ multiplex PCR; TCRdb's copy has only in-frame clones and lacks some. Here the sample spans 50,000 to 70,000 clones, 91% being singletons. Sequencing input: PBMCs. The source of these receptors is a human donor in good health. Some clones in this sample may be carry-over from other donors' samples.

The chain is built from TRBV9 and TRBJ2-7, with D maybe TRBD1 (6 bases). Germline lookup yields CDR1 SGDLS and CDR2 YYNGEE. V dropped 0 bases and J dropped 0 bases, with 10 bases sitting between them. The CDR3 is made up of 15 amino acids. In DNA form, the CDR3 reads TGTGCCAGCAGCGTAGGAGGGGACAACTCCTACGAGCAGTACTTC. Protein sequence: CASSVGGDNSYEQYF. Full variable domain (remainder filled in from reference TRBV9 and TRBJ2-7): DSGVTQTPKHLITATGQRVTLRCSPRSGDLSVYWYQQSLDQGLQFLIQYYNGEERAKGNILERFSAQQFPDLHSELNLSSLELGDSALYFCASSVGGDNSYEQYFGPGTRLTVT.

The rearrangement joins TRBV6-5 to TRBJ2-1; the match to TRBD2 covers 8 bases. The germline V gene has CDR1 MNHEY and CDR2 SVGAGI. CDR3 size: 15 residues. Trimming removed 6 bases from V and 6 bases from J; junction bases left unmatched: 10. The CDR3 sequence: CASRERGGSLNEQFF. The CDR3 region has the DNA TGTGCCAGCAGGGAACGGGGGGGATCCCTCAATGAGCAGTTCTTC.

The CDR3 is CATSSINYGYTF. In DNA, the CDR3 is TGTGCCACCAGCAGTATTAACTATGGCTACACCTTC. J is TRBJ1-2 and V is TRBV15; D not certain. Germline assignment: CDR1 LNHNV and CDR2 YYDKDF (reference sequence). CDR3 length equals 12 residues. V was trimmed by 3 bases and J by 1 base, leaving 3 bases between them.

The chain is built from TRBV10-1 and TRBJ2-7, with 8 bases fitting TRBD1. Trimming removed 5 bases from V and 4 bases from J; junction bases left unmatched: 16. The CDR3 covers 17 residues. Looked up from germline, CDR1 is WNHNN and CDR2 is SYGVQD (reference sequence). Here the CDR3 DNA reads TGCGCCAGCAGTAGCGTTTGGACAGGGATCTCTTCGTACGAGCAGTACTTC. It is translated as CASSSVWTGISSYEQYF.

The V call is TRBV4-1, the J call TRBJ1-6; maybe TRBD1 (5 bases). Germline-derived CDR1 and CDR2 are MGHRA and YSYEKL. Trimming shortened V by 1 base and J by 9 bases, and 10 bases separated the two germline ends. The CDR3 extends over 14 amino acids. The CDR3 reads CASSQGDRGSPLHF. Here the CDR3 DNA reads TGCGCCAGCAGCCAAGGGGATAGGGGTTCACCCCTCCACTTT.

The CDR3 protein is CASSFGGGRGEAFF. The CDR3 nucleotides read TGTGCCAGCAGCTTTGGAGGGGGCCGGGGTGAAGCTTTCTTT. The chain employs TRBV5-4 and TRBJ1-1, with TRBD1 identical over 7 bases. V lost 2 bases, J lost 7 bases, and 8 bases stayed unmatched. Per germline, CDR1 SGHNT and CDR2 YYREEE (reference sequence). The CDR3 has 14 amino acids.

The chain combines TRBV7-7 with TRBJ2-2; D might be TRBD2 (5 bases). Trimming removed 5 bases at V and 6 bases at J, with 10 bases between. The CDR3 sequence is 13 residues long. Germline V gene data show CDR1 as SSHAT and CDR2 as FNYEAQ (reference sequence). CDR3 amino acids: CASSGSGSGELFF. In DNA, the CDR3 is TGTGCCAGCAGCGGATCGGGGTCCGGGGAGCTGTTTTTT.

Here the CDR3 DNA reads TGTGCCAGCAGTTTGGGGACTAGCGGAACTGGAGGGGAGACCCAGTACTTC. Its translation is CASSLGTSGTGGETQYF. The chain couples TRBV7-3 to TRBJ2-5, with 11 bases lining up with TRBD2. The V gene end was trimmed by 6 bases and the J gene end by 5 bases; junction bases not matched to a gene: 14. The V gene's germline CDR1 is SGHTA and CDR2 FQGTGA. The CDR3 has 17 amino acids.

This chain connects TRBV18 to TRBJ2-7; D remains ambiguous. Trimming cost V 2 bases and J 2 bases, with 10 bases left between them. The CDR3 extends over 14 amino acids. The germline gives CDR1 KGHSH, CDR2 LQKENI. CDR3 sequence: CASSPGSRTYEQYF. CDR3 bases: TGTGCCAGCTCACCAGGGTCGCGGACCTACGAGCAGTACTTC.

V gene TRBV7-8 combines with J gene TRBJ2-1; 7 bases align to TRBD2. Losses at the gene ends were 8 bases for V and 6 bases for J; bases not matched to a gene: 4. The CDR3 covers 12 residues. The germline CDR1 and CDR2 sequences are SGHVS and FQNEAQ. DNA for the CDR3: TGTGCCAGCTCCCTAGCGGCCAATGAGCAGTTCTTC. Protein product: CASSLAANEQFF.

The chain carries TRBV7-6 and TRBJ2-2; D unresolved. CDR1 SGHVS and CDR2 FNYEAQ come from the germline V gene. V was trimmed by 8 bases and J by 3 bases, leaving 13 bases between them. The CDR3 is 14 amino acids. The CDR3 DNA follows: TGTGCCAGCGGAGTTCGAGCTGACACCGGGGAGCTGTTTTTT. Its protein is CASGVRADTGELFF.

CDR3 protein: CASSLYSGGESDTQYF. The CDR3 nucleotides read TGTGCCAGCAGCCTTTACAGCGGGGGGGAGTCAGATACGCAGTATTTT. The rearrangement uses TRBV5-8 and TRBJ2-3; 10 bases match TRBD2. Germline V gives CDR1 SGHTS, CDR2 YDEGEE. V lost 4 bases to trimming and J lost 4 bases; unmatched junction nucleotides: 9. The CDR3 runs to 16 residues. Drawing the rest from reference TRBV5-8 and TRBJ2-3, the complete variable domain is EAGVTQSPTHLIKTRGQQATLRCSPISGHTSVYWYQQALGLGLQFLLWYDEGEERNRGNFPPRFSGRQFPNYSSELNVNALELEDSALYLCASSLYSGGESDTQYFGPGTRLTVL.

The chain is built from TRBV4-1 and TRBJ2-3; TRBD2 matches at 12 bases. V lost 1 base to trimming and J lost 4 bases; unmatched junction nucleotides: 0. This CDR3 has 15 amino acids. CDR1 and CDR2 (germline): MGHRA, YSYEKL. The CDR3: CASSQASGGADTQYF. The CDR3 coding sequence is TGCGCCAGCAGCCAAGCTAGCGGGGGGGCAGATACGCAGTATTTT.

The rearrangement uses TRBV5-1 and TRBJ2-7; 16 bases are shared with TRBD2. The germline CDR1 and CDR2 sequences are SGHRS and YFSETQ. The length of the CDR3 is 18 residues. Trimming removed 2 bases from V and 0 bases from J; junction bases left unmatched: 5. The chain's CDR3 is CASSLTGTSGGDSYEQYF. CDR3 coding DNA: TGCGCCAGCAGCTTAACCGGGACTAGCGGGGGGGACTCCTACGAGCAGTACTTC. The complete variable domain, with remaining parts taken from reference TRBV5-1 and TRBJ2-7, reads KAGVTQTPRYLIKTRGQQVTLSCSPISGHRSVSWYQQTPGQGLQFLFEYFSETQRNKGNFPGRFSGRQFSNSRSEMNVSTLELGDSALYLCASSLTGTSGGDSYEQYFGPGTRLTVT.

The chain couples TRBV6-6 to TRBJ1-2, with D tentatively TRBD1 (5 bases). This CDR3 region has 13 residues. The germline V and J ends were trimmed by 3 bases and 4 bases, with 9 bases remaining between them. In germline, CDR1 is MNHNY, CDR2 SVGAGI (reference sequence). The CDR3 spells CASSYQGSYGYTF. CDR3 sequence (DNA): TGTGCCAGCAGTTATCAGGGTTCCTATGGCTACACCTTC.

The chain links TRBV5-5 to TRBJ2-6; 9 bases line up with TRBD1. Germline CDR1 SGHKS, CDR2 YYEKEE (reference sequence). The junction had 9 bases not matched to a gene; V was cut back by 5 bases and J by 0 bases. CDR3 size: 18 residues. For the CDR3, the DNA is TGTGCCAGCAGGATGACCGGGACAGGGCACTCTGGGGCCAACGTCCTGACTTTC. It translates to CASRMTGTGHSGANVLTF.

The CDR3 DNA sequence: TGTGCCAGCAGCTTAGCGGCAGGACAGAGCTACGAGCAGTACTTC. Its translation is CASSLAAGQSYEQYF. The rearrangement joins TRBV11-2 to TRBJ2-7, with D possibly TRBD1 on 6 matching bases. The V end was cut by 1 base, the J end by 3 bases, with 13 bases between. Germline CDR1 reads SGHAT; CDR2 reads FQNNGV. This CDR3 region has 15 residues.

This chain uses TRBV18 with TRBJ2-1, with a possible D match to TRBD2 (6 bases). Germline CDR1 reads KGHSH; CDR2 reads LQKENI. The CDR3 has 15 amino acids. Trimming took off 4 bases at V and 3 bases at J, with 13 bases between the two ends. CDR3 DNA sequence: TGTGCCAGCTCACGACTGGTGGGGGGCTACAATGAGCAGTTCTTC. Its protein is CASSRLVGGYNEQFF.

The chain uses TRBV6-1 and TRBJ1-2; maybe TRBD1 (5 bases). The CDR3 runs 14 residues. CDR1 is MNHNS, CDR2 SASEGT, per germline. Trimming shortened V by 2 bases and J by 0 bases, and 7 bases separated the two germline ends. CDR3 residues: CASSEWGSNYGYTF. The CDR3 DNA follows: TGTGCCAGCAGTGAATGGGGCTCTAACTATGGCTACACCTTC.

The chain couples TRBV4-3 to TRBJ2-2; D is possibly TRBD1 (6 bases). The CDR3 covers 15 residues. Germline loops: CDR1 LGHNA, CDR2 YSLEER. V dropped 4 bases and J dropped 4 bases, with 13 bases sitting between them. Here the CDR3 reads CASSPAGAGTGELFF. The DNA for the CDR3 is TGCGCCAGCAGCCCCGCAGGGGCGGGCACCGGGGAGCTGTTTTTT.

V is TRBV30 and J is TRBJ1-1; D is unclear. Trimming removed 0 bases at V and 9 bases at J, with 11 bases between. Germline V gives CDR1 GTSNPN, CDR2 SVGIG (reference sequence). CDR3 length: 12 residues. The CDR3 nucleotides read TGTGCCTGGAGTGTGAGGGTCGGACAAGCTTTCTTT. It is translated as CAWSVRVGQAFF.

The V and J genes are TRBV7-2 and TRBJ2-7; D is perhaps TRBD2 (6 bases). The CDR3 runs 13 residues. Per germline, CDR1 SGHTA and CDR2 FQGNSA. Trimming pared 5 bases from V and 1 base from J, leaving 9 bases between. Here the CDR3 reads CASSPSVSYEQYF. The CDR3 nucleotides read TGTGCCAGCAGCCCTAGCGTTTCCTACGAGCAGTACTTC.

The chain links TRBV27 to TRBJ2-6; a possible D gene is TRBD1 (5 bases). Trimming cost V 5 bases and J 2 bases, with 16 bases left between them. CDR3 length: 17 residues. CDR1 and CDR2 from the germline V gene are MNHEY and SMNVEV (reference sequence). The CDR3 spells CASSPRQGKTGANVLTF. The DNA for the CDR3 is TGTGCCAGCAGTCCCCGGCAGGGTAAAACTGGGGCCAACGTCCTGACTTTC. Together with reference TRBV27 and TRBJ2-6, the CDR3 gives the full variable domain: EAQVTQNPRYLITVTGKKLTVTCSQNMNHEYMSWYRQDPGLGLRQIYYSMNVEVTDKGDVPEGYKVSRKEKRNFPLILESPSPNQTSLYFCASSPRQGKTGANVLTFGAGSRLTVL.

The chain recombines TRBV7-2 with TRBJ1-2; 7 bases fit TRBD1. Germline V gene sequence: CDR1 SGHTA, CDR2 FQGNSA. V was clipped by 5 bases and J by 7 bases; unmatched bases: 13. The CDR3 sequence is 15 residues long. The CDR3 DNA is TGTGCCAGCAGCCGGCCGACAGGGCAATTGGGTGGCTACACCTTC. Translated: CASSRPTGQLGGYTF.

This sequence joins TRBV4-2 and TRBJ2-1; 8 bases match TRBD2. CDR3 length: 14 amino acids. V lost 8 bases and J lost 7; bases outside the gene matches: 10. Germline V gene sequence: CDR1 LGHNA, CDR2 YNFKEQ. This CDR3 is CASRGGDDRNEQFF. DNA of the CDR3: TGTGCCAGCCGGGGGGGGGACGACCGTAATGAGCAGTTCTTC.

The rearrangement links TRBV7-6 to TRBJ1-1; unclear D gene. Germline values: CDR1 SGHVS, CDR2 FNYEAQ. Trimming removed 0 bases at V and 0 bases at J, with 8 bases between. The CDR3 loop spans 15 amino acids. Here the CDR3 DNA reads TGTGCCAGCAGCTTAGCACAACAGATGAACACTGAAGCTTTCTTT. Its translation is CASSLAQQMNTEAFF.

The chain has TRBV4-1 and TRBJ2-2; 9 positions agree with TRBD2. CDR3 length: 15 residues. The germline V gene encodes CDR1 MGHRA and CDR2 YSYEKL. After removal of 4 bases from V and 4 bases from J, the junction contained 4 bases not matched to a gene. The CDR3 spells CASSPGLASTGELFF. CDR3 coding DNA: TGCGCCAGCAGCCCGGGACTAGCTTCCACCGGGGAGCTGTTTTTT.

This sequence joins TRBV5-1 and TRBJ2-1; 8 nucleotides line up with TRBD2. Losses at the gene ends were 0 bases for V and 9 bases for J; bases not matched to a gene: 2. Germline V CDR1 and CDR2: SGHRS, YFSETQ. The CDR3 covers 13 residues. The CDR3 DNA is TGCGCCAGCAGCTTGGCGGGAGGGGTTGAGCAGTTCTTC. Encoded protein: CASSLAGGVEQFF.

This clone was detected only once. The V and J genes are TRBV5-5 and TRBJ1-1; possibly TRBD1 for D (5 bases). The CDR3 covers 14 residues. Looked up from germline, CDR1 is SGHKS and CDR2 is YYEKEE (reference sequence). The germline V and J ends were trimmed by 2 bases and 0 bases, with 8 bases remaining between them. The CDR3 nucleotides read TGTGCCAGCAGCTTACCAGGGATGAACACTGAAGCTTTCTTT. It specifies CASSLPGMNTEAFF.

This chain joins TRBV6-6 and TRBJ2-7, with 10 bases identical to TRBD1. Looked up from germline, CDR1 is MNHNY and CDR2 is SVGAGI (reference sequence). The CDR3 length is 14 residues. The trim removed 5 bases at V and 2 bases at J, leaving 3 bases unmatched. CDR3 sequence reads: CASSPGQGAYEQYF. The CDR3 bases are TGTGCCAGCAGTCCAGGACAGGGGGCCTACGAGCAGTACTTC.

This chain connects TRBV7-2 to TRBJ2-3, with 10 bases that match TRBD2. With V trimmed by 5 bases and J by 5 bases, 7 bases remained unmatched. The CDR3 extends over 15 amino acids. CDR1 and CDR2 (germline): SGHTA, FQGNSA. The CDR3 protein is CASSPRASGRDTQYF. CDR3 nucleotides: TGTGCCAGCAGCCCACGGGCTAGCGGGAGAGATACGCAGTATTTT.

V and J are TRBV10-3 and TRBJ2-1; 7 nucleotides align to TRBD1. The CDR3 covers 11 residues. Germline CDR1 ENHRY, CDR2 SYGVKD. The V segment lost 9 bases and the J segment 7 bases; nucleotides outside the gene matches: 3. The CDR3 loop reads CAISRGNEQFF. The CDR3 DNA sequence: TGTGCCATTAGCAGGGGGAATGAGCAGTTCTTC.